This TCR beta chain was captured in a study of blood T cells in healthy people across ages. For the second PCR, which ran for roughly 7 to 11 cycles, a sample-barcoded 5' primer and a J-beta primer mix were used. TCRdb used MiXCR to reprocess the 5' RACE reads, holding one entry per CDR3 protein. This table has some 940,000 distinct CDR3 sequences, around 29% appearing once. The CDR3 is 14 amino acids. Germline V gives CDR1 SGHTA, CDR2 FQGNSA. V lost 1 base to trimming and J lost 10 bases, with 14 bases between them. A further study also used this sample, focusing on T cells of mothers and their children.

Material for sequencing was blood. This rearrangement joins TRBV7-2 to TRBJ2-1, with D maybe TRBD2 (7 bases). This TCR was sampled from a woman aged 40 to 50 in good health. In DNA form, the CDR3 reads TGTGCCAGCAGCTTAGGGGGGGGCTTCGACGAGCAGTTCTTC. The encoded protein is CASSLGGGFDEQFF.